This T cell receptor (beta chain) was sequenced for a study of shared clonotypes between healthy human individuals. The CDR3 covers 14 residues. Germline V CDR1 and CDR2: SGHRS, YFSETQ. V was cut by 3 bases and J by 3 bases, with 12 bases left in between. The data were produced by immunoSEQ multiplex PCR, yet TCRdb's version contains in-frame clones alone and is incomplete. The sample contains roughly 700,000 clones, less than 85% of which appear only once. V gene TRBV5-1 combines with J gene TRBJ2-5, with D possibly TRBD1 on 6 matching bases. Sequencing was carried out using memory CD4+ T cells sorted from blood. Described subset: CD45RA-negative fraction. This clonotype originated in a woman in her 30s in good health. CDR3 DNA sequence: TGCGCCAGCAGCTCCCCCGGGACAAAAGAGACCCAGTACTTC. This gives the protein CASSSPGTKETQYF.